The TCR beta chain described here comes from a study of blood T cell repertoires in COVID-19. At the level of the study: Spain, Italy and the United States supplied samples that represented acute and convalescent COVID-19. The analysed material was cDNA or gDNA that came from T cells, B-cell-depleted T cells, or PBMCs.

Original methodology: Amplification with reference gene primers provided the estimates of nucleated cell counts. Libraries were prepared by immunoSEQ multiplex PCR; TCRdb keeps only in-frame clonotypes and omits some of them. For V, J and clone size, that table is used; D and trimming come from the DNA. Found here are some 180,000 clones, roughly 85% of them singletons; the top ten hold under 2.5%. In regard to this clone: Other nucleotide sequences from this sample produce the same CDR3.

Sequencing used peripheral blood. This clonotype originated in a woman of 80 years or more with acute or convalescent COVID-19.

The CDR3 nucleotides read TGTGCCAGCAGTGAAGACAGGGGGAACTATGGCTACACCTTC. Protein product: CASSEDRGNYGYTF. This rearrangement joins TRBV2 to TRBJ1-2, with 8 bases fitting TRBD1. V lost 1 base to trimming and J lost 2 bases; unmatched junction nucleotides: 0. The germline V gene has CDR1 SNHLY and CDR2 FYNNEI. The CDR3 spans 14 residues.